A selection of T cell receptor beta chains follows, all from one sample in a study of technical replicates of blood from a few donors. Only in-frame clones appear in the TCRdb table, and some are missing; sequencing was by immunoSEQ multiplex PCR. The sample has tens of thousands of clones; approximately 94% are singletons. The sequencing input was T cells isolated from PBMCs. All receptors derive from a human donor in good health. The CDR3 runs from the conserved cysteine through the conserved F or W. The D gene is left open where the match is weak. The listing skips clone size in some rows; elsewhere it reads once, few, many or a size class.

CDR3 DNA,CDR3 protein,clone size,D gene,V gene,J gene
TGTGCCAGTAGTAGAGCCGACAAGAGCTCCTACGAGCAGTACTTC,CASSRADKSSYEQYF,NA,NA,TRBV19,TRBJ2-7
TGCAGCGTTGTGTGGCAGAACAATCAGCCCCAGCATTTT,CSVVWQNNQPQHF,NA,NA,TRBV29-1,TRBJ1-5
TGCGCCAGCAGTGAGGCAGGTAAAACAGATACGCAGTATTTT,CASSEAGKTDTQYF,NA,NA,TRBV10-2,TRBJ2-3
TGCGCCAGCAGCCAAGGGGGACAGGGAGGTTACGATCAGCCCCAGCATTTT,CASSQGGQGGYDQPQHF,once,TRBD1,TRBV4-1,TRBJ1-5
TGCGCCAGACGTCCGGGACAGGGAGTCTGGCGGGGCTACACCTTC,CARRPGQGVWRGYTF,once,TRBD1,TRBV5-1,TRBJ1-2
TGCAGCTCCCGACAGACCGGCGCCGAAGCTTTCTTT,CSSRQTGAEAFF,NA,NA,TRBV29-1,TRBJ1-1
TGTGCCAGCAGTGAGGAGCCTAGCACAGATACGCAGTATTTT,CASSEEPSTDTQYF,NA,NA,TRBV28,TRBJ2-3
TGTGCCAGCAGCTTCCGTGTCGAGGCCTGGTACTACGAGCAGTACTTC,CASSFRVEAWYYEQYF,NA,NA,TRBV11-1,TRBJ2-7
TGTGCCAGCAGCCTGAACAGGGACCCCGCTGATACGCAGTATTTT,CASSLNRDPADTQYF,NA,NA,TRBV2,TRBJ2-3
TGTGCCAGTAGTATGGGGGGAAATCAGCCCCAGCATTTT,CASSMGGNQPQHF,NA,NA,TRBV19,TRBJ1-5
TGTGCCAGCAGTTTTCGAGGGACTGAGAATGGCTACACCTTC,CASSFRGTENGYTF,NA,NA,TRBV6-6,TRBJ1-2
TGTGCCAGTAGTATAGAGGGGGGAACTGAAGCTTTCTTT,CASSIEGGTEAFF,NA,NA,TRBV19,TRBJ1-1
TGTGCCAGCAGCTCAACGGGACTAGCGACGAGGTACGAGCAGTACTTC,CASSSTGLATRYEQYF,NA,TRBD2,TRBV11-3,TRBJ2-7
TGCGCCAGCAGCTCTCCGGGACAGGGTTCCTACGAGCAGTACTTC,CASSSPGQGSYEQYF,NA,TRBD1,TRBV4-1,TRBJ2-7
TGTGCCACCAGCAGTCGTCAGTTAGCCAAAAACATTCAGTACTTC,CATSSRQLAKNIQYF,NA,NA,TRBV15,TRBJ2-4
TGTGCCTCGATACGGGAGGGCTACACCTTC,CASIREGYTF,NA,NA,TRBV30,TRBJ1-2
TGTGCCAGCAGCGGTGGACAGGGTTGGAAGACCCAGTACTTC,CASSGGQGWKTQYF,NA,TRBD1,TRBV5-4,TRBJ2-5
TGCACCAGCAGCCAAGGCTCGACAGGGCCAAGTATGAACACTGAAGCTTTCTTT,CTSSQGSTGPSMNTEAFF,NA,NA,TRBV1,TRBJ1-1
TGTGCCATCAGTGAAGTGGCGGGAGGGAACACCGGGGAGCTGTTTTTT,CAISEVAGGNTGELFF,NA,TRBD2,TRBV10-3,TRBJ2-2
TGCGCCAGCACGGGACAGGGGTCCTACGAGCAGTACTTC,CASTGQGSYEQYF,NA,TRBD1,TRBV5-1,TRBJ2-7
TGCGCCAGCAGGTCGACTACAGGGTACAATCAGCCCCAGCATTTT,CASRSTTGYNQPQHF,NA,NA,TRBV4-1,TRBJ1-5
TGTGCCAGCAGAATCAGTCCAGGGGGCTTAGGCACTGAAGCTTTCTTT,CASRISPGGLGTEAFF,NA,TRBD1,TRBV6-4,TRBJ1-1